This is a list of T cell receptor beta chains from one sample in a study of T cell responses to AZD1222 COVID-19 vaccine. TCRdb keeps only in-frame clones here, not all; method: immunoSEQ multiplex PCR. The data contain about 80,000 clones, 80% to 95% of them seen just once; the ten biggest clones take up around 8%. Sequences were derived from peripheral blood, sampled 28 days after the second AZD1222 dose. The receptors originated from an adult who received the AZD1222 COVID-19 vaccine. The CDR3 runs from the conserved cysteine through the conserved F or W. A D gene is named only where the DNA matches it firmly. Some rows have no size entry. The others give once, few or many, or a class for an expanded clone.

CDR3: CASSRTSGYNEQFF; DNA: TGCGCCAGCAGTCGGACTAGCGGGTACAATGAGCAGTTCTTC; size: NA; D: TRBD2; V: TRBV5-1; J: TRBJ2-1
CDR3: CASSVGGPQETQYF; DNA: TGTGCCAGCAGTGTGGGGGGACCCCAAGAGACCCAGTACTTC; size: few; D: NA; V: TRBV27; J: TRBJ2-5
CDR3: CASSQGAGLESSSYNEQFF; DNA: TGTGCCAGCAGCCAAGGAGCGGGACTAGAGTCGAGCTCCTACAATGAGCAGTTCTTC; size: NA; D: TRBD2; V: TRBV3-1/TRBV3-2; J: TRBJ2-1
CDR3: CASSSGQGGSYEQYF; DNA: TGCGCCAGCAGCTCCGGACAGGGGGGCTCCTACGAGCAGTACTTC; size: NA; D: TRBD1; V: TRBV5-1; J: TRBJ2-7
CDR3: CASSRPGQGAPYEQYF; DNA: TGTGCCAGCAGCCGGCCGGGACAGGGGGCTCCCTACGAGCAGTACTTC; size: NA; D: TRBD1; V: TRBV3-1/TRBV3-2; J: TRBJ2-7
CDR3: CASGRGSFNEQYF; DNA: TGTGCCAGCGGACGCGGGAGTTTTAACGAGCAGTACTTC; size: NA; D: TRBD2; V: TRBV3-1/TRBV3-2; J: TRBJ2-7
CDR3: CASGPSGFYEQYF; DNA: TGCGCCAGCGGACCTAGCGGGTTTTACGAGCAGTACTTC; size: NA; D: TRBD2; V: TRBV5-1; J: TRBJ2-7
CDR3: CASSKGTGMRTNEKLFF; DNA: TGTGCCAGTAGTAAGGGAACAGGGATGAGAACTAATGAAAAACTGTTTTTT; size: once; D: NA; V: TRBV19; J: TRBJ1-4
CDR3: CASSLVPAGVITGELFF; DNA: TGTGCCAGCAGCTTAGTTCCAGCGGGAGTGATCACCGGGGAGCTGTTTTTT; size: NA; D: TRBD2; V: TRBV7-2; J: TRBJ2-2
CDR3: CASSQSEPGGVNSNQPQHF; DNA: TGCGCCAGCAGTCAATCAGAGCCAGGGGGCGTGAATAGCAATCAGCCCCAGCATTTT; size: NA; D: TRBD1; V: TRBV23-1; J: TRBJ1-5
CDR3: CASSRGYGYTF; DNA: TGTGCCAGTAGCAGGGGCTATGGCTACACCTTC; size: NA; D: NA; V: TRBV19; J: TRBJ1-2
CDR3: CASSPRLAGSTDTQYF; DNA: TGTGCCAGCAGCCCGAGACTAGCGGGATCCACAGATACGCAGTATTTT; size: NA; D: TRBD2; V: TRBV16; J: TRBJ2-3
CDR3: CASSNGAGNFEAFF; DNA: TGTGCCAGCAGCAACGGAGCGGGGAACTTTGAAGCTTTCTTT; size: NA; D: NA; V: TRBV14; J: TRBJ1-1
CDR3: CSARGGDTQYF; DNA: TGCAGTGCTAGAGGGGGAGATACGCAGTATTTT; size: NA; D: NA; V: TRBV20-1; J: TRBJ2-3
CDR3: CASSPRLAPSFYEQYF; DNA: TGTGCCAGCAGCCCAAGACTAGCGCCCTCATTCTACGAGCAGTACTTC; size: NA; D: TRBD2; V: TRBV9; J: TRBJ2-7
CDR3: CASSRKSGSDEQYF; DNA: TGTGCCAGCAGCCGCAAAAGCGGGAGTGACGAGCAGTACTTC; size: NA; D: TRBD2; V: TRBV3-1/TRBV3-2; J: TRBJ2-7
CDR3: CASSPGGRDSNQPQHF; DNA: TGTGCCAGCAGCCCCGGGGGGCGAGATAGCAATCAGCCCCAGCATTTT; size: few; D: NA; V: TRBV28; J: TRBJ1-5
CDR3: CASLRQGGTGELFF; DNA: TGTGCCAGCCTTCGACAGGGTGGCACCGGGGAGCTGTTTTTT; size: NA; D: TRBD1; V: TRBV28; J: TRBJ2-2
CDR3: CASSASTGTAQPQHF; DNA: TGTGCCAGCAGCGCAAGCACTGGGACCGCCCAGCCCCAGCATTTT; size: NA; D: NA; V: TRBV9; J: TRBJ1-5
CDR3: CASSYFRSDQPQHF; DNA: TGTGCCAGCAGTTACTTTCGGTCTGATCAGCCCCAGCATTTT; size: NA; D: NA; V: TRBV6-2/TRBV6-3; J: TRBJ1-5
CDR3: CASSIDGGGLPYEQYF; DNA: TGTGCCAGTAGTATAGATGGAGGGGGGCTGCCCTACGAGCAGTACTTC; size: NA; D: NA; V: TRBV19; J: TRBJ2-7
CDR3: CASSSPLEETQYF; DNA: TGTGCCAGCAGCTCCCCGCTGGAAGAGACCCAGTACTTC; size: NA; D: NA; V: TRBV7-2; J: TRBJ2-5
CDR3: CASSKPAGGIYEQYF; DNA: TGTGCCAGCAGCAAACCTGCCGGCGGCATCTACGAGCAGTACTTC; size: NA; D: NA; V: TRBV28; J: TRBJ2-7
CDR3: CASSQSRLWQALEIYSNQPQHF; DNA: TGCGCCAGCAGTCAATCGAGGTTATGGCAGGCCCTCGAAATCTATAGCAATCAGCCCCAGCATTTT; size: NA; D: NA; V: TRBV23-1; J: TRBJ1-5
CDR3: CASSLDRDVEKLFF; DNA: TGTGCCAGCAGCTTAGACCGGGACGTGGAAAAACTGTTTTTT; size: NA; D: NA; V: TRBV11-1; J: TRBJ1-4
CDR3: CSGGLGAYNEQFF; DNA: TGCAGCGGAGGACTAGGGGCCTACAATGAGCAGTTCTTC; size: once; D: TRBD2; V: TRBV29-1; J: TRBJ2-1
CDR3: CASSLNSYNEQFF; DNA: TGTGCCAGCAGTTTAAACTCCTACAATGAGCAGTTCTTC; size: NA; D: NA; V: TRBV27; J: TRBJ2-1
CDR3: CASSQGAPYSGYTF; DNA: TGTGCCAGCAGCCAAGGGGCCCCTTATAGCGGCTACACCTTC; size: NA; D: NA; V: TRBV3-1/TRBV3-2; J: TRBJ1-2
CDR3: CATKRDPYNEQFF; DNA: TGTGCCACTAAGCGGGATCCCTACAATGAGCAGTTCTTC; size: NA; D: TRBD2; V: TRBV6-5; J: TRBJ2-1
CDR3: CASSIGRGYEQYF; DNA: TGTGCCAGTAGTATCGGGAGAGGGTACGAGCAGTACTTC; size: NA; D: NA; V: TRBV19; J: TRBJ2-7
CDR3: CASRKLAGGVSYEQYF; DNA: TGTGCCAGCAGAAAACTAGCGGGAGGGGTCTCCTACGAGCAGTACTTC; size: once; D: TRBD2; V: TRBV27; J: TRBJ2-7
CDR3: CATPGLVSREDNEQFF; DNA: TGTGCCACCCCGGGACTAGTCTCCCGCGAAGACAATGAGCAGTTCTTC; size: NA; D: NA; V: TRBV21-1; J: TRBJ2-1
CDR3: CASSQTSGRTAGELFF; DNA: TGTGCCAGCAGTCAGACTAGCGGGAGAACGGCCGGGGAGCTGTTTTTT; size: NA; D: TRBD2; V: TRBV3-1/TRBV3-2; J: TRBJ2-2
CDR3: CASSPDRGNQPQHF; DNA: TGCGCCAGCAGCCCCGACAGGGGAAATCAGCCCCAGCATTTT; size: NA; D: TRBD1; V: TRBV5-1; J: TRBJ1-5
CDR3: CASSPGGAVKGDYEQYF; DNA: TGTGCCAGCAGCCCAGGGGGCGCAGTTAAAGGGGACTACGAGCAGTACTTC; size: once; D: TRBD1; V: TRBV7-2; J: TRBJ2-7
CDR3: CASSLEDLSHNEQFF; DNA: TGTGCCAGCAGCCTAGAGGACCTTTCCCACAATGAGCAGTTCTTC; size: NA; D: NA; V: TRBV7-2; J: TRBJ2-1
CDR3: CASSYNSGGEQYF; DNA: TGTGCCAGCAGTTATAATTCCGGGGGCGAGCAGTACTTC; size: NA; D: NA; V: TRBV6-5; J: TRBJ2-7
CDR3: CASNQRGTDTQYF; DNA: TGTGCCAGCAATCAGAGGGGCACAGATACGCAGTATTTT; size: NA; D: NA; V: TRBV27; J: TRBJ2-3
CDR3: CASSKRNREHEQFF; DNA: TGTGCCAGCAGCAAAAGGAATCGGGAGCATGAGCAGTTCTTC; size: NA; D: NA; V: TRBV3-1/TRBV3-2; J: TRBJ2-1
CDR3: CASSFKGNYGYTF; DNA: TGTGCCAGCAGCTTCAAGGGTAACTATGGCTACACCTTC; size: NA; D: NA; V: TRBV7-9; J: TRBJ1-2
CDR3: CATRGHSNTEAFF; DNA: TGTGCCACCAGGGGCCACTCGAACACTGAAGCTTTCTTT; size: NA; D: NA; V: TRBV24-1; J: TRBJ1-1
CDR3: CASSRTDSNSPLHF; DNA: TGTGCCAGCAGCCGTACGGACAGTAATTCACCCCTCCACTTT; size: NA; D: NA; V: TRBV28; J: TRBJ1-6
CDR3: CASSETATEKLFF; DNA: TGTGCCAGCAGTGAAACAGCCACCGAAAAACTGTTTTTT; size: once; D: NA; V: TRBV6-1; J: TRBJ1-4
CDR3: CASSLGGTDIYGYTF; DNA: TGTGCCAGCAGCTTAGGGGGGACAGATATTTATGGCTACACCTTC; size: NA; D: TRBD1; V: TRBV7-9; J: TRBJ1-2
CDR3: CASSSYREGGYGYTF; DNA: TGTGCCAGCAGCTCCTACAGGGAAGGAGGTTATGGCTACACCTTC; size: once; D: NA; V: TRBV3-1/TRBV3-2; J: TRBJ1-2
CDR3: CASSDQVSVSGYTF; DNA: TGTGCCAGCAGTGACCAGGTGTCAGTGAGCGGCTACACCTTC; size: NA; D: NA; V: TRBV6-1; J: TRBJ1-2
CDR3: CASSQEGPGFSGNTIYF; DNA: TGTGCCAGCAGCCAAGAGGGCCCAGGGTTCTCTGGAAACACCATATATTTT; size: few; D: NA; V: TRBV3-1/TRBV3-2; J: TRBJ1-3
CDR3: CASSLGTAGGEQYF; DNA: TGTGCCAGCAGCTTGGGGACGGCAGGGGGCGAGCAGTACTTC; size: NA; D: TRBD1; V: TRBV5-4; J: TRBJ2-7
CDR3: CATARDQRVIYEQYF; DNA: TGTGCCACCGCTAGGGATCAGCGGGTAATCTACGAGCAGTACTTC; size: NA; D: NA; V: TRBV6-5; J: TRBJ2-7
CDR3: CASSETGTSGPGTQYF; DNA: TGTGCCAGTAGTGAAACCGGGACTAGCGGGCCGGGGACCCAGTACTTC; size: NA; D: TRBD2; V: TRBV19; J: TRBJ2-5
CDR3: CASSRGMFEQFF; DNA: TGTGCCAGCAGCCGTGGGATGTTTGAGCAGTTCTTC; size: NA; D: NA; V: TRBV12-3/TRBV12-4; J: TRBJ2-1
CDR3: CASSPSVGSGNTIYF; DNA: TGTGCCAGCAGCCCGTCGGTGGGCTCTGGAAACACCATATATTTT; size: NA; D: NA; V: TRBV3-1/TRBV3-2; J: TRBJ1-3
CDR3: CASSRRLGRGRETQYF; DNA: TGTGCCAGCAGCCGCCGACTCGGAAGGGGGAGAGAGACCCAGTACTTC; size: NA; D: NA; V: TRBV3-1/TRBV3-2; J: TRBJ2-5
CDR3: CASSQSSGSNQPQHF; DNA: TGTGCCAGCAGCCAATCGTCAGGGAGCAATCAGCCCCAGCATTTT; size: NA; D: NA; V: TRBV16; J: TRBJ1-5
CDR3: CASSIAASGSYNEQFF; DNA: TGTGCCAGTAGTATAGCGGCTAGCGGGAGCTACAATGAGCAGTTCTTC; size: NA; D: TRBD2; V: TRBV19; J: TRBJ2-1
CDR3: CASSGGLAGGNEQFF; DNA: TGTGCCAGCAGTGGGGGACTAGCGGGGGGCAATGAGCAGTTCTTC; size: NA; D: TRBD2; V: TRBV28; J: TRBJ2-1
CDR3: CASSPDSSTDTQYF; DNA: TGTGCCAGCTCACCCGATTCTAGCACAGATACGCAGTATTTT; size: NA; D: NA; V: TRBV18; J: TRBJ2-3
CDR3: CASVPSGTDQLFHGYTF; DNA: TGTGCCAGCGTCCCATCCGGGACAGACCAATTATTTCATGGCTACACCTTC; size: NA; D: TRBD1; V: TRBV27; J: TRBJ1-2